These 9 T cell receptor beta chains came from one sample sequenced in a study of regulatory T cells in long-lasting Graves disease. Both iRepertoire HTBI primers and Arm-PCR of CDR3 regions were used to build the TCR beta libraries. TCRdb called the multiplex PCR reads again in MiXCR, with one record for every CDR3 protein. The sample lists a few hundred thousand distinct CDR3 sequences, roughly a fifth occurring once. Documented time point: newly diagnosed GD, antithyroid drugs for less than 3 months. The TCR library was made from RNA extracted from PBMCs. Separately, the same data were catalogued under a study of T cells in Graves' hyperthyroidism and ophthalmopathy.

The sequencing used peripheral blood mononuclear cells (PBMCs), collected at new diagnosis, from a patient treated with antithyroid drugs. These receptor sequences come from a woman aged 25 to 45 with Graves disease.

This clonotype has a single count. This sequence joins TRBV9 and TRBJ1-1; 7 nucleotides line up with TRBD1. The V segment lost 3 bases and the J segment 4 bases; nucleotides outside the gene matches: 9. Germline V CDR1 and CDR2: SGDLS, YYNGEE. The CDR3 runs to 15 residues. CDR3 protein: CASSAGGGGGTEAFF. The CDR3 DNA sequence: TGTGCCAGCAGCGCCGGTGGAGGGGGCGGCACTGAAGCTTTCTTT. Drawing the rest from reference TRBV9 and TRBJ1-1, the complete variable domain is DSGVTQTPKHLITATGQRVTLRCSPRSGDLSVYWYQQSLDQGLQFLIQYYNGEERAKGNILERFSAQQFPDLHSELNLSSLELGDSALYFCASSAGGGGGTEAFFGQGTRLTVV.

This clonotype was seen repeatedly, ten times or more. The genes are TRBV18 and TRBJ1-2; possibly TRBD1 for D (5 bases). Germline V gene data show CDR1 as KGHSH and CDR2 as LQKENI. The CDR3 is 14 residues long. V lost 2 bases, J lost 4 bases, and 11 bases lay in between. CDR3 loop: CASSPSGTLYGYTF. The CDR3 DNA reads TGTGCCAGCTCACCATCAGGGACGCTCTATGGCTACACCTTC.

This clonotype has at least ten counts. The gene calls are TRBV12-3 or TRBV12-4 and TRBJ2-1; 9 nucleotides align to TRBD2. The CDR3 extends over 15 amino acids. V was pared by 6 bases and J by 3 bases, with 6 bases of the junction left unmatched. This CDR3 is CASRLELAGYNEQFF. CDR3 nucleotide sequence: TGTGCCAGCAGATTGGAACTAGCGGGCTACAATGAGCAGTTCTTC.

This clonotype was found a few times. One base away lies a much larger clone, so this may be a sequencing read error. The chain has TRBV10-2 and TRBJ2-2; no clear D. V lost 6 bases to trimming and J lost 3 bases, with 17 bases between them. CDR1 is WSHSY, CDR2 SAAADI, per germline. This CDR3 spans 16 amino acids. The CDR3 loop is CASRPELRKYTGELFF. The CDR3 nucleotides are TGCGCCAGCAGACCCGAATTAAGGAAGTACACCGGGGAGCTGTTTTTT.

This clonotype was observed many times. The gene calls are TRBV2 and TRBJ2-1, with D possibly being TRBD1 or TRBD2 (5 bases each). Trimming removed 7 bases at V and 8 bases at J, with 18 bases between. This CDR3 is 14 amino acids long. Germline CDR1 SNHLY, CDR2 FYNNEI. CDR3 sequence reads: CASKRTRGLDEQFF. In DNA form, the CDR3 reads TGTGCCAGCAAGCGTACTAGGGGTTTAGATGAGCAGTTCTTC.

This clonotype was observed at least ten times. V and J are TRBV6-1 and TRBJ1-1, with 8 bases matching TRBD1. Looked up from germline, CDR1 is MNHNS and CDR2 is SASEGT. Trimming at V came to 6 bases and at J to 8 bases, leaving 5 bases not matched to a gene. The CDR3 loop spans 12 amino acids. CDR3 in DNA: TGTGCCAGCAGCCTACGGACAGGGGAAGCTTTCTTT. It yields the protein CASSLRTGEAFF.

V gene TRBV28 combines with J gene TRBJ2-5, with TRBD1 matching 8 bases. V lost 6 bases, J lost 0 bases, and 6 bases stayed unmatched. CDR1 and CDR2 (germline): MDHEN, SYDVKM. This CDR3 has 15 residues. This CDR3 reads CASRGTGAYQETQYF. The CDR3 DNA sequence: TGTGCCAGCAGGGGGACAGGAGCGTACCAAGAGACCCAGTACTTC.

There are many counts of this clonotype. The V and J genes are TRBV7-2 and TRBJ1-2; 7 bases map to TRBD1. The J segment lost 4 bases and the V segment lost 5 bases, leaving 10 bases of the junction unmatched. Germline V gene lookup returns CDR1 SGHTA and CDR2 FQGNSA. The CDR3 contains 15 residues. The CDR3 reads CASSLVGQLAYGYTF. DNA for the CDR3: TGTGCCAGCAGCCTCGTGGGACAGCTAGCCTATGGCTACACCTTC.

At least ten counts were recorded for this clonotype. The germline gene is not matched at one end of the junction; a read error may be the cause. CDR3 residues: CSAGEGADTLIYNSPLHF. The CDR3 DNA reads TGCAGTGCTGGAGAAGGGGCTGACACCTTAATCTATAATTCACCCCTCCACTTT. The chain links TRBV20-1 to TRBJ1-6, with a weak D call TRBD1 (5 bases). This CDR3 contains 18 residues. CDR1 DFQATT and CDR2 SNEGSKA come from the germline V gene (reference sequence).